The 2 T cell receptor beta chains given below trace back to one sample, sequenced in a study of shared clonotypes between healthy human individuals. Profiled with immunoSEQ multiplex PCR; TCRdb holds only in-frame clones, not every one. The sample holds about 640,000 clones, 55% to 75% seen once. The specimen was memory CD4+ T cells sorted from blood. The subset here: CD45RA-negative fraction. The receptors stem from a woman aged 25-40 years in good health.

This clone was detected only once. This chain uses TRBV9 with TRBJ1-2; D gene unclear. Germline CDR1 is SGDLS and CDR2 is YYNGEE. V lost 5 bases to trimming and J lost 8 bases, with 13 bases between them. The CDR3 consists of 12 residues. The CDR3 sequence is CASRPGGGGYTF. The CDR3 nucleotides read TGTGCCAGCAGGCCAGGTGGAGGCGGCTACACCTTC.

This rearrangement joins TRBV29-1 to TRBJ1-2; D not certain. This CDR3 region has 10 residues. The germline V gene encodes CDR1 SQVTM and CDR2 ANQGSEA. With 6 bases removed from V and 8 bases from J, the gap between germline ends came to 10 bases. This chain's CDR3 is CSVAQGGYTF. The DNA of the CDR3 is TGCAGCGTAGCCCAAGGAGGCTACACCTTC.